Described below is a single TCR beta chain sequence and its context. Antigen unknown. Every subset had its genomic DNA shared out evenly among several immunoSEQ plates. The assay was immunoSEQ multiplex PCR, and TCRdb's table has in-frame clones only and misses some. Altogether under 700,000 clones are present, roughly 95% being singletons, with the ten largest covering over 0.1%. CDR1 is MNHEY and CDR2 is SMNVEV in the germline V gene (reference sequence). V was shortened by 5 bases and J by 2 bases, with 7 bases between the two germline ends. CDR3 length equals 12 residues. This entry belongs to a study of shared clonotypes between healthy human individuals. As for the study in general: CD8 memory received one plate per donor, CD8 naive two, CD4 memory three and CD4 naive three. Study results and caveats: Four donors shared 4.5% to 6.5% of their naive CD4 clonotypes.

CD8 cells regarded as naive lacked CD45RO, were positively chosen for CCR7, and omitted terminally differentiated effector memory CD45RA+ cells. The specimen sequenced was naive CD8+ T cells sorted from blood. V is TRBV27 and J is TRBJ2-7; D is unresolved. This TCR came from a woman younger than 45 in good health. This CDR3 reads CASSRPPYEQYF. In DNA, the CDR3 is TGTGCCAGCAGTCGCCCCCCCTACGAGCAGTACTTC.